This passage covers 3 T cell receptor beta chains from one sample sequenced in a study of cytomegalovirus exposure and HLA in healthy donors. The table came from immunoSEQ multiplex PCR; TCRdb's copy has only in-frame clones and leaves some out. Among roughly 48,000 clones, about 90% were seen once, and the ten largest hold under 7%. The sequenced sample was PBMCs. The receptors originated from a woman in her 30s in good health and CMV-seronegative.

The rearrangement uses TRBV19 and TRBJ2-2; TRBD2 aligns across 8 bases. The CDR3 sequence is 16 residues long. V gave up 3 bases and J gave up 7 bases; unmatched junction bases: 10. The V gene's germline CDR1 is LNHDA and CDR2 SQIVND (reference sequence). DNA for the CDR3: TGTGCCAGTAGTATTGCCGCGGGAGGCCAGGGCGGGGAGCTGTTTTTT. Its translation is CASSIAAGGQGGELFF.

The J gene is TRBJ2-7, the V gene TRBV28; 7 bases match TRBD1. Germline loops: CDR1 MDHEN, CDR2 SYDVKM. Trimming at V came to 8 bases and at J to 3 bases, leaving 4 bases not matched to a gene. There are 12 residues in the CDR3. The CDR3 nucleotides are TGTGCCAGCGGGGACAGCCGCTACGAGCAGTACTTC. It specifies CASGDSRYEQYF.

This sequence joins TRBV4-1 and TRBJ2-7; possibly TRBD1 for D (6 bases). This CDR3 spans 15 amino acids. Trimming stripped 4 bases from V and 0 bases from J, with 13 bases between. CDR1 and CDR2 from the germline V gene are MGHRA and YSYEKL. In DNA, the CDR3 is TGCGCCAGCAGCCGGACGGCAGGGGTCTCCTACGAGCAGTACTTC. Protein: CASSRTAGVSYEQYF.